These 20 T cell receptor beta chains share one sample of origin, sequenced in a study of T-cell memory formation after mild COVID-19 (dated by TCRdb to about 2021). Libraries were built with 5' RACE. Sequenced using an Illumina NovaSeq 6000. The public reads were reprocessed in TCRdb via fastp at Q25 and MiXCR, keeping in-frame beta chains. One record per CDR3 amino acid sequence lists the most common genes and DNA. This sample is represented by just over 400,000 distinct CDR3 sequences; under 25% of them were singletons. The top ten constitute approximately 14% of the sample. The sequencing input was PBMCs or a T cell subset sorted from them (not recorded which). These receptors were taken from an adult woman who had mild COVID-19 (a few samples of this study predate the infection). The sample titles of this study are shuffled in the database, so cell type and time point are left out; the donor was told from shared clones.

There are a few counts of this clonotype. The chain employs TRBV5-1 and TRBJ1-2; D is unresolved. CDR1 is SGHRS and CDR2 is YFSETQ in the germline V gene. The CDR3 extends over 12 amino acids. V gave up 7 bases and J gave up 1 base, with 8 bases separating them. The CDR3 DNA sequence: TGCGCCAGCGCCAGCTTTAACTATGGCTACACCTTC. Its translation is CASASFNYGYTF.

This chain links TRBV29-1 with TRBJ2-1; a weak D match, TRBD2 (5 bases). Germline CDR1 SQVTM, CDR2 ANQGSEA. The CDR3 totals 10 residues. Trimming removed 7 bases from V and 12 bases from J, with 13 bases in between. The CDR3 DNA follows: TGCAGCGCGAGGCGGGCAGGGCAGTTCTTC. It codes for CSARRAGQFF.

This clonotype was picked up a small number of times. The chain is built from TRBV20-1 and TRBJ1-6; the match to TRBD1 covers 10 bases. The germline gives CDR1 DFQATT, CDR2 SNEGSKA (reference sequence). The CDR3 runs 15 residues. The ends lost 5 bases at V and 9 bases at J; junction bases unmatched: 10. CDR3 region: CSAAHTGTGASPLHF. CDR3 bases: TGCAGTGCTGCCCATACGGGGACAGGGGCTTCACCCCTCCACTTT.

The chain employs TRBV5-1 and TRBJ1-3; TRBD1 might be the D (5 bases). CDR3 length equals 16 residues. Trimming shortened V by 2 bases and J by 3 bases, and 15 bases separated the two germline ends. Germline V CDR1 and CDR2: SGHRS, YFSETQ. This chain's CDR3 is CASSFTPGPGGNTIYF. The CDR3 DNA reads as TGCGCCAGCAGCTTTACGCCGGGGCCGGGTGGAAACACCATATATTTT.

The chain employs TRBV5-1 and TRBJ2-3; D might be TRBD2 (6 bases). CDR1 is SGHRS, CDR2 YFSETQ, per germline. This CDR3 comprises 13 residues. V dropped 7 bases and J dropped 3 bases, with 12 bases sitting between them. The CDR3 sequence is CASRTGVTDTQYF. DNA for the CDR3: TGCGCCAGCCGAACGGGGGTGACAGATACGCAGTATTTT.

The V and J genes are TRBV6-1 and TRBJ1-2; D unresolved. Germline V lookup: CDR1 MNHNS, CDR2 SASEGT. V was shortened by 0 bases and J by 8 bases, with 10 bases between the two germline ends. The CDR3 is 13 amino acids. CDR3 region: CASSEAARQGYTF. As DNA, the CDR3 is TGTGCCAGCAGTGAAGCGGCAAGGCAAGGCTACACCTTC.

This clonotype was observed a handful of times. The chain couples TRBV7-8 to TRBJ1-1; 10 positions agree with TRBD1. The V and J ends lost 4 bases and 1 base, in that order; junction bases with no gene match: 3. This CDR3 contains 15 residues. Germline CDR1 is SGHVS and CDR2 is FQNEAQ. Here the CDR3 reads CASSYWDRGNTEAFF. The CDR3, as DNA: TGTGCCAGCAGCTACTGGGACAGGGGGAACACTGAAGCTTTCTTT.

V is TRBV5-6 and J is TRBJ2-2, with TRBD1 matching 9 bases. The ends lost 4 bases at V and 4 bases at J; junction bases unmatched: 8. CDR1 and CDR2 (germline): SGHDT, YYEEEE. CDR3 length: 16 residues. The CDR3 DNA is TGTGCCAGCAGCCCCCCGGAGGGACAGGGCACCGGGGAGCTGTTTTTT. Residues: CASSPPEGQGTGELFF.

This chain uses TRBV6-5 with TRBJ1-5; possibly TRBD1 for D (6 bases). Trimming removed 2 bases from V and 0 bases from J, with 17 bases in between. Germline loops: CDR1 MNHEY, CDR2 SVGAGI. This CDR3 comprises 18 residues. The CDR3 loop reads CASSYPRGGPYSNQPQHF. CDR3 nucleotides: TGTGCCAGCAGTTACCCCCGTGGGGGGCCTTATAGCAATCAGCCCCAGCATTTT.

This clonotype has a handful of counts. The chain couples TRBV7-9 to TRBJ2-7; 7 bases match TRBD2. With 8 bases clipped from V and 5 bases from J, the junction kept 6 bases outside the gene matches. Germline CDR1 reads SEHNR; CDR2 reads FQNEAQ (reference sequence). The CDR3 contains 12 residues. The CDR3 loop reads CASCAGVDEQYF. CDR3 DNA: TGTGCCAGCTGCGCGGGAGTTGACGAGCAGTACTTC.

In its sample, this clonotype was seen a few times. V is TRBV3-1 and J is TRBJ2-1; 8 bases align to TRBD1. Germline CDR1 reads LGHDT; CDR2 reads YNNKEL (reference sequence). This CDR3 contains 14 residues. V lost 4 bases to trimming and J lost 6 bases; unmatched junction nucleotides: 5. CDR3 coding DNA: TGTGCCAGCAGCCTCGGGACAGGTCCCAATGAGCAGTTCTTC. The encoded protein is CASSLGTGPNEQFF.

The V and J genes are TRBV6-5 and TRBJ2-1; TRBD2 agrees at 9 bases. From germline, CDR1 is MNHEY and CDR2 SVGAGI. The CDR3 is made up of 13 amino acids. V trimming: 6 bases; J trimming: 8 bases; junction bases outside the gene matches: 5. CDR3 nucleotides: TGTGCCAGCAGGCCCACTAGCGGGTATGAGCAGTTCTTC. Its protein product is CASRPTSGYEQFF.

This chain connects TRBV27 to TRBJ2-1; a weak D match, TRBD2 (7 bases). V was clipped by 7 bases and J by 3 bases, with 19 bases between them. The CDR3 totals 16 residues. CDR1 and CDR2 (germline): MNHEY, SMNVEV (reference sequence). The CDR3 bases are TGTGCCAGCACCCTGGGGGCGGGGGACATCTACAATGAGCAGTTCTTC. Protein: CASTLGAGDIYNEQFF.

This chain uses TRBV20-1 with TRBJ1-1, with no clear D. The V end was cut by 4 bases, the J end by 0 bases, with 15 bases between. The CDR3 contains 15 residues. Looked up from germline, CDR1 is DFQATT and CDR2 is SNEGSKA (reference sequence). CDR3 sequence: CSANRAAVMNTEAFF. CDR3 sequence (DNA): TGCAGTGCTAACCGGGCCGCAGTCATGAACACTGAAGCTTTCTTT.

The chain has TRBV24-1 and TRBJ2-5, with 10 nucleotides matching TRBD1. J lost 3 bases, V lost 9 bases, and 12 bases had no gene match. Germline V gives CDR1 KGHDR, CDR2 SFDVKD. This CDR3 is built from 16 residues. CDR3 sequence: CATSTDRGQREETQYF. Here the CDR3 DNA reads TGTGCCACCTCAACCGACAGGGGGCAGAGGGAAGAGACCCAGTACTTC.

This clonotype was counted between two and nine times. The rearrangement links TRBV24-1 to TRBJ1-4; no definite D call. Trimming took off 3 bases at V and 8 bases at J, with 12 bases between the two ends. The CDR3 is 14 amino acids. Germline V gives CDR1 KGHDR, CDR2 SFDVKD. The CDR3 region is CATSDPGAVEKLFF. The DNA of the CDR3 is TGTGCCACCAGTGATCCGGGCGCGGTCGAAAAACTGTTTTTT.

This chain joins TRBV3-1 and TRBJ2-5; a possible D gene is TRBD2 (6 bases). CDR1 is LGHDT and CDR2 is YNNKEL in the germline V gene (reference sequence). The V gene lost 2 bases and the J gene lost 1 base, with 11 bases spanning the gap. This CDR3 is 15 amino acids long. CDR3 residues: CASSQQAGSQETQYF. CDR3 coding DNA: TGTGCCAGCAGCCAACAGGCGGGAAGCCAAGAGACCCAGTACTTC.

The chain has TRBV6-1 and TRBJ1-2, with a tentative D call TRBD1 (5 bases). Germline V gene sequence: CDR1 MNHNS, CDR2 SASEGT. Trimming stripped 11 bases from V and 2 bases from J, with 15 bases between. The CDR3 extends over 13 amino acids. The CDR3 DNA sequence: TGTGCCGGGAGGGACCCCGGGAACTATGGCTACACCTTC. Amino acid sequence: CAGRDPGNYGYTF.

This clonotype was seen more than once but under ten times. The CDR3, as DNA: TGTGCCAGCAGTTACTCGGCATTCTCTGGAAACACCATATATTTT. Its translation is CASSYSAFSGNTIYF. This chain connects TRBV6-5 to TRBJ1-3; D not certain. Germline V gene sequence: CDR1 MNHEY, CDR2 SVGAGI. With 0 bases removed from V and 0 bases from J, the gap between germline ends came to 6 bases. CDR3 length: 15 residues.

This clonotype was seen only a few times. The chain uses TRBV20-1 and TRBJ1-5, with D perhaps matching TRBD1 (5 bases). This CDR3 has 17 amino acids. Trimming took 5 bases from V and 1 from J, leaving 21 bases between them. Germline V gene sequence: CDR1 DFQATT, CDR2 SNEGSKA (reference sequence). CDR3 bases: TGCAGTGCTGCCCTAGCAGGGAGGATGTTGAGCAATCAGCCCCAGCATTTT. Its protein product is CSAALAGRMLSNQPQHF.